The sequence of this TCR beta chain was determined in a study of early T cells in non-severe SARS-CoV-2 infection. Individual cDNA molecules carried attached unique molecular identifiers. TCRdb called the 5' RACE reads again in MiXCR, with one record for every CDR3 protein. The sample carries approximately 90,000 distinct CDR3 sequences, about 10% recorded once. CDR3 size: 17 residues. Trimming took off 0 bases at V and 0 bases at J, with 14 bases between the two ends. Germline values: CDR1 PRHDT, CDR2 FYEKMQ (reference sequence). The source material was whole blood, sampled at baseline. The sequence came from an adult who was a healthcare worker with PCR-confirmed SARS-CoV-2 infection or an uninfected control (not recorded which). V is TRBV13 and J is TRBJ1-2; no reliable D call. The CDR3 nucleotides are TGTGCCAGCAGCTTAGGAATTCAATACAGTTCTAACTATGGCTACACCTTC. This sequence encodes CASSLGIQYSSNYGYTF. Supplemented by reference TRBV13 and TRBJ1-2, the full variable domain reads AAGVIQSPRHLIKEKRETATLKCYPIPRHDTVYWYQQGPGQDPQFLISFYEKMQSDKGSIPDRFSAQQFSDYHSELNMSSLELGDSALYFCASSLGIQYSSNYGYTFGSGTRLTVV.